These 2 T cell receptor beta chains were all obtained from the same sample, sequenced in a study of shared clonotypes between healthy human individuals. TCRdb keeps only in-frame clones here, not all; method: immunoSEQ multiplex PCR. The sample has over a million clones, about 80% seen once. Material: memory CD4+ T cells from PBMCs. Noted subset: CD45RA-negative fraction. These TCRs come from a young man in good health. Some clones in this sample may be carry-over from other donors' samples.

The chain joins TRBV4-2 to TRBJ1-1; D gene ambiguous. The CDR3 loop spans 15 amino acids. V lost 1 base and J 6 bases, leaving 15 bases between the germline ends. In germline, CDR1 is LGHNA, CDR2 YNFKEQ. Here the CDR3 DNA reads TGTGCCAGCAGCCAAGTTTGGGCCCTTGACGCTGAAGCTTTCTTT. Its translation is CASSQVWALDAEAFF.

The chain combines TRBV7-9 with TRBJ2-3, with 10 bases fitting TRBD2. The CDR3 is made up of 16 amino acids. J gave up 2 bases and V 3 bases, and 5 bases lay outside the gene matches. Germline V CDR1 and CDR2: SEHNR, FQNEAQ (reference sequence). The CDR3 DNA is TGTGCCAGCAGCTTTTCAGCGGGAGGGCCCACAGATACGCAGTATTTT. Its translation is CASSFSAGGPTDTQYF.